Reported below is one T cell receptor (beta chain). Its antigen is currently unknown. The CDR3 regions of TCR beta were amplified from RNA transcripts. First-round RT-PCR with HTBI primers amplified the TCR CDR3 region. TCRdb independently ran MiXCR on the multiplex PCR reads; one entry per CDR3 protein. The sample yields roughly 500,000 distinct CDR3 sequences, just over 45% seen once. The data were taken from a study of T cells in Graves' hyperthyroidism and ophthalmopathy. Study-level findings and limits: Blood also held most thyroid clonotypes expanded beyond 0.001.

Germline V gives CDR1 ENHRY, CDR2 SYGVKD. This CDR3 contains 13 residues. V was pared by 8 bases and J by 5 bases, with 4 bases of the junction left unmatched. This clonotype originated in an adult woman with Graves' disease, either hyperthyroidism or ophthalmopathy (not recorded which). Input material: peripheral blood or thyroid tissue (not recorded which). The V gene is TRBV10-3, the J gene TRBJ2-1; TRBD2 matches 9 bases. The CDR3, as DNA: TGTGCCATCGGCCAGCGGGAGGACAATGAGCAGTTCTTC. It codes for CAIGQREDNEQFF.